This T cell receptor (beta chain) is drawn from a study of blood T cell repertoires in COVID-19. TCRdb's copy holds only in-frame clones and misses some; the assay was immunoSEQ multiplex PCR. Of 190,000 or so clones in the sample, more than 70% were seen once. The V gene lost 0 bases and the J gene lost 10 bases, with 18 bases spanning the gap. Germline V CDR1 and CDR2: SQVTM, ANQGSEA. This CDR3 has 15 residues. V usage is TRBV29-1 and J usage is TRBJ1-4, with D uncertain. The receptor was isolated from a man aged 50 to 59 with active or convalescent COVID-19. Sequenced material: peripheral blood. Here the CDR3 DNA reads TGCAGCGTTGAAGATTTTCTAGGTTCTACTGGAAAACTGTTTTTT. It yields the protein CSVEDFLGSTGKLFF.